This T cell receptor beta chain was sequenced in a study of T cells in Graves' hyperthyroidism and ophthalmopathy. General study points: Separation of ophthalmopathy from stable hyperthyroidism was achieved by a 13 V-J model.

Template material for amplifying TCR beta CDR3 regions consisted of RNA transcripts. TCR CDR3 regions were first amplified by RT-PCR with HTBI primers. TCRdb re-called the multiplex PCR reads with MiXCR, one entry per CDR3 protein. The data contain over 250,000 distinct CDR3 sequences, 15% to 20% of them singletons. Germline V gene sequence: CDR1 MNHEY, CDR2 SVGEGT. V shed 4 bases and J 8 bases; nucleotides not matched to a gene: 4. The CDR3 is 13 amino acids. Details on this clonotype: Its specificity is not known.

Sequencing input: blood. The chain recombines TRBV6-2 or TRBV6-3 with TRBJ2-1; 8 nucleotides line up with TRBD2. This clonotype was obtained from a woman in her fifties or sixties with Graves' ophthalmopathy. In DNA form, the CDR3 reads TGTGCCAGCAGTTGGACTAGCATGCATGAGCAGTTCTTC. Translation gives CASSWTSMHEQFF.